The 32 T cell receptor beta chains presented below share a single source sample, sequenced in a study of blood T cell repertoires in COVID-19. Assay used: immunoSEQ multiplex PCR; TCRdb lists only in-frame clones, some missing. The repertoire consists of a few hundred thousand clones, with 70% to 90% occurring once and the leading ten covering about 4.3%. Sequenced material: PBMCs or T cells enriched from blood (not recorded which). The receptors were gathered from a woman aged 25-40 years who had recovered from COVID-19.

This rearrangement joins TRBV21-1 to TRBJ2-5; TRBD2 was called by the table and not checked on the DNA. TRBV21-1 is classified as a pseudogene. The CDR3 loop spans 13 amino acids. Here the CDR3 reads CASSKKGRETQYF. CDR3 coding DNA: TGTGCCAGCAGCAAAAAAGGGAGAGAGACCCAGTACTTC.

This clone was observed a handful of times. The chain carries TRBV25-1 and TRBJ1-2; TRBD1 matches 10 bases. V lost 4 bases to trimming and J lost 7 bases; unmatched junction nucleotides: 9. The CDR3 sequence is 15 residues long. The germline V gene has CDR1 MGHDK and CDR2 SYGVNS. CDR3 bases: TGTGCCAGCAGTGTCGGGACAGGGGTAAAGAGTGGCTACACCTTC. This sequence encodes CASSVGTGVKSGYTF.

CDR3 sequence (DNA): TGTGCCTGGTGCTACTCTGGAAACACCATATATTTT. Translated, it gives CAWCYSGNTIYF. The chain combines TRBV30 with TRBJ1-3; no clear D. V was cut by 5 bases and J by 0 bases, with 5 bases left in between. The germline gives CDR1 GTSNPN, CDR2 SVGIG (reference sequence). The CDR3 has 12 amino acids.

The chain links TRBV4-1 to TRBJ1-6; weak D call: TRBD1 (6 bases). V lost 1 base and J 14 bases, leaving 12 bases between the germline ends. In germline, CDR1 is MGHRA, CDR2 YSYEKL. This CDR3 comprises 13 residues. The DNA of the CDR3 is TGCGCCAGCAGCCAAGCTGGGGCAGGGGCCCTCCACTTT. This encodes CASSQAGAGALHF.

The chain carries TRBV3-1 (or the pseudogene TRBV3-2) and TRBJ2-1; TRBD2 matches at 8 bases. The trim removed 4 bases at V and 4 bases at J, leaving 9 bases unmatched. Germline-derived CDR1 and CDR2 are LGHDT and YNNKEL (reference sequence). The CDR3 is made up of 16 amino acids. The CDR3 is CASSPVLAGTYNEQFF. The CDR3 region has the DNA TGTGCCAGCAGCCCTGTCCTAGCGGGTACTTACAATGAGCAGTTCTTC.

CDR3 in amino acids: CASNLAGGNTGELFF. The CDR3 DNA follows: TGTGCCAGCAATCTAGCGGGAGGAAACACCGGGGAGCTGTTTTTT. The chain carries TRBV7-2 and TRBJ2-2; 11 bases align to TRBD2. The CDR3 sequence is 15 residues long. V lost 7 bases and J lost 2; bases outside the gene matches: 3. Germline V gene data show CDR1 as SGHTA and CDR2 as FQGNSA. The full variable domain, completed using reference TRBV7-2 and TRBJ2-2, is GAGVSQSPSNKVTEKGKDVELRCDPISGHTALYWYRQSLGQGLEFLIYFQGNSAPDKSGLPSDRFSAERTGGSVSTLTIQRTQQEDSAVYLCASNLAGGNTGELFFGEGSRLTVL.

The chain links TRBV7-2 to TRBJ1-1; TRBD1 is a possible D gene (5 bases). Trimming took 0 bases from V and 0 from J, leaving 8 bases between them. The CDR3 sequence is 15 residues long. Germline lookup yields CDR1 SGHTA and CDR2 FQGNSA. The CDR3 loop is CASSLASGLNTEAFF. CDR3 DNA sequence: TGTGCCAGCAGCTTAGCGTCAGGGCTGAACACTGAAGCTTTCTTT.

The chain employs TRBV2 and TRBJ1-6; the match to TRBD1 covers 9 bases. The junction had 6 bases not matched to a gene; V was cut back by 8 bases and J by 7 bases. The CDR3 is made up of 14 amino acids. Germline values: CDR1 SNHLY, CDR2 FYNNEI. Here the CDR3 reads CASAPGQGNSPLHF. The CDR3 nucleotides read TGTGCCAGCGCTCCCGGACAGGGGAATTCACCCCTCCACTTT.

The chain recombines TRBV9 with TRBJ2-5, with 11 positions matching TRBD2. Germline CDR1 is SGDLS and CDR2 is YYNGEE. Trimming removed 3 bases from V and 7 bases from J; junction bases left unmatched: 14. The CDR3 has 17 residues. The CDR3 here is CASSAGPLAGGGGTQYF. The CDR3 nucleotides are TGTGCCAGCAGCGCAGGGCCCCTAGCGGGGGGAGGCGGGACCCAGTACTTC. Supplemented by reference TRBV9 and TRBJ2-5, the full variable domain reads DSGVTQTPKHLITATGQRVTLRCSPRSGDLSVYWYQQSLDQGLQFLIQYYNGEERAKGNILERFSAQQFPDLHSELNLSSLELGDSALYFCASSAGPLAGGGGTQYFGPGTRLLVL.

The V and J genes are TRBV7-6 and TRBJ2-7; D perhaps matches TRBD2 (6 bases). The germline CDR1 and CDR2 sequences are SGHVS and FNYEAQ. V was clipped by 10 bases and J by 7 bases, with 20 bases between them. The CDR3 is made up of 13 amino acids. The CDR3 DNA is TGTGCCATCGCCGGGACGAGGGGAGGTGAGCAGTACTTC. Translation: CAIAGTRGGEQYF.

The chain joins TRBV3-1 (or the pseudogene TRBV3-2) to TRBJ2-4; TRBD1 might be the D (5 bases). The CDR3 is made up of 15 amino acids. The germline gives CDR1 LGHDT, CDR2 YNNKEL (reference sequence). V shed 2 bases and J shed 3 bases, with 11 bases lying between them. Here the CDR3 reads CASSQKGQGKNIQYF. CDR3 bases: TGTGCCAGCAGCCAAAAAGGGCAGGGCAAAAACATTCAGTACTTC.

The chain couples TRBV5-1 to TRBJ1-2; TRBD1 might be the D (6 bases). Trimming stripped 4 bases from V and 4 bases from J, with 14 bases between. The germline V gene has CDR1 SGHRS and CDR2 YFSETQ. This CDR3 has 14 residues. The CDR3 region is CASSVDLGGYGYTF. DNA for the CDR3: TGCGCCAGCAGCGTGGACCTAGGGGGCTATGGCTACACCTTC.

There are a few counts of this clone. The chain recombines TRBV7-9 with TRBJ1-4; D is ambiguous. Germline CDR1 reads SEHNR; CDR2 reads FQNEAQ (reference sequence). The CDR3 contains 17 residues. V lost 3 bases and J lost 3, with 17 bases in between. The chain's CDR3 is CASSLAGLARPNEKLFF. The CDR3 DNA is TGTGCCAGCAGCTTGGCGGGCCTCGCCCGGCCTAATGAAAAACTGTTTTTT. The whole variable domain, filled in from reference TRBV7-9 and TRBJ1-4, reads DTGVSQNPRHKITKRGQNVTFRCDPISEHNRLYWYRQTLGQGPEFLTYFQNEAQLEKSRLLSDRFSAERPKGSFSTLEIQRTEQGDSAMYLCASSLAGLARPNEKLFFGSGTQLSVL.

In its sample, this clone was seen a few times. This chain joins TRBV5-6 and TRBJ2-7, with a tentative D call TRBD2 (5 bases). Germline V lookup: CDR1 SGHDT, CDR2 YYEEEE. The CDR3 runs 13 residues. Between the trimmed V and J ends, which lost 0 bases and 3 bases, there was a span of 7 bases. The chain's CDR3 is CASSLGRDYEQYF. CDR3 coding DNA: TGTGCCAGCAGCTTGGGACGGGACTACGAGCAGTACTTC.

A note on this clone: Other DNA sequences from this sample encode an identical CDR3 as well. V gene TRBV5-4 combines with J gene TRBJ1-1, with D unclear. With 0 bases removed from V and 1 base from J, the gap between germline ends came to 4 bases. CDR3 size: 13 residues. Germline lookup yields CDR1 SGHNT and CDR2 YYREEE (reference sequence). The CDR3 loop reads CASSLAGNTEAFF. The CDR3 coding sequence is TGTGCCAGCAGCTTGGCAGGGAACACTGAAGCTTTCTTT.

This clone was counted a single time. DNA for the CDR3: TGTGCCAGCAGCGTAGGAGTTGAGGGCTCCTACTCTGGAAACACCATATATTTT. Protein sequence: CASSVGVEGSYSGNTIYF. V usage is TRBV9 and J usage is TRBJ1-3; D is uncertain. Looked up from germline, CDR1 is SGDLS and CDR2 is YYNGEE. The CDR3 totals 18 residues. V was shortened by 0 bases and J by 0 bases, with 16 bases between the two germline ends.

The rearrangement joins TRBV5-4 to TRBJ2-3; 8 bases are shared with TRBD2. Germline loops: CDR1 SGHNT, CDR2 YYREEE (reference sequence). V lost 0 bases, J lost 6 bases, and 12 bases stayed unmatched. The CDR3 consists of 17 residues. CDR3 region: CASSLAPREGNFDTQYF. The CDR3 bases are TGTGCCAGCAGCTTGGCACCTCGGGAGGGTAATTTCGATACGCAGTATTTT.

The rearrangement links TRBV5-5 to TRBJ1-2, with TRBD1 matching 8 bases. Germline V lookup: CDR1 SGHKS, CDR2 YYEKEE (reference sequence). CDR3 length: 15 residues. V lost 4 bases to trimming and J lost 3 bases; unmatched junction nucleotides: 8. This CDR3 is CASSPRQGNDYGYTF. DNA of the CDR3: TGTGCCAGCAGCCCAAGACAGGGGAACGACTATGGCTACACCTTC.

This clone has only one observation. This chain uses TRBV19 with TRBJ1-1, with 12 positions matching TRBD1. The V and J ends lost 6 bases and 4 bases, in that order; junction bases with no gene match: 3. Germline assignment: CDR1 LNHDA and CDR2 SQIVND (reference sequence). The CDR3 extends over 14 amino acids. CDR3 residues: CASSWGQGATEAFF. Here the CDR3 DNA reads TGTGCCAGTAGCTGGGGACAGGGGGCCACTGAAGCTTTCTTT.

The chain combines TRBV7-3 with TRBJ2-1; 7 bases align to TRBD2. The CDR3 spans 16 residues. V lost 3 bases and J lost 0; bases outside the gene matches: 5. The germline gives CDR1 SGHTA, CDR2 FQGTGA. The CDR3 protein is CASSLTTSLSYNEQFF. DNA for the CDR3: TGTGCCAGCAGCTTGACGACTAGCCTCTCCTACAATGAGCAGTTCTTC.

The chain has TRBV7-8 and TRBJ2-7, with a possible D match to TRBD2 (6 bases). The length of the CDR3 is 15 residues. The germline V gene encodes CDR1 SGHVS and CDR2 FQNEAQ. V was trimmed by 3 bases and J by 0 bases, leaving 12 bases between them. CDR3 DNA: TGTGCCAGCAGCTTGACTCCGGGGGTCTCCTACGAGCAGTACTTC. This codes for CASSLTPGVSYEQYF.

The chain employs TRBV6-4 and TRBJ2-1; 7 bases map to TRBD2. Germline CDR1 reads MRHNA; CDR2 reads SNTAGT. The CDR3 extends over 15 amino acids. The trim removed 2 bases at V and 7 bases at J, leaving 8 bases unmatched. CDR3 loop: CASSDGAGERNEQFF. For the CDR3, the DNA is TGTGCCAGCAGTGACGGGGCGGGAGAGAGGAATGAGCAGTTCTTC.

The chain is built from TRBV2 and TRBJ2-3; no clear D gene. Trimming took off 2 bases at V and 7 bases at J, with 13 bases between the two ends. Germline V gene lookup returns CDR1 SNHLY and CDR2 FYNNEI. The CDR3 loop spans 14 amino acids. The CDR3 protein is CASSEMQERNTQYF. The CDR3 bases are TGTGCCAGCAGTGAAATGCAGGAACGTAATACGCAGTATTTT.

This chain connects TRBV28 to TRBJ1-1; D uncertain. CDR1 is MDHEN and CDR2 is SYDVKM in the germline V gene. The CDR3 is made up of 11 amino acids. CDR3: CVSSSNTEAFF. The CDR3 DNA follows: TGTGTTTCCTCTTCGAACACTGAAGCTTTCTTT.

The genes are TRBV4-1 and TRBJ2-3; 8 bases line up with TRBD2. With V trimmed by 4 bases and J by 0 bases, 3 bases remained unmatched. Germline V gene sequence: CDR1 MGHRA, CDR2 YSYEKL. The length of the CDR3 is 15 residues. The chain's CDR3 is CASSLAGRSTDTQYF. The CDR3 DNA is TGCGCCAGCAGCCTAGCGGGAAGGAGCACAGATACGCAGTATTTT.

The rearrangement uses TRBV4-2 and TRBJ2-7; TRBD2 is a possible D gene (5 bases). CDR1 and CDR2 (germline): LGHNA, YNFKEQ. V lost 0 bases, J lost 0 bases, and 12 bases lay in between. This CDR3 is built from 16 residues. The CDR3 here is CASSQDSGESSYEQYF. The CDR3 coding sequence is TGTGCCAGCAGCCAAGATAGTGGGGAGAGCTCCTACGAGCAGTACTTC.

This chain joins TRBV27 and TRBJ1-6, with D tentatively TRBD1 (5 bases). The CDR3 is 15 amino acids. The V and J ends lost 3 bases and 6 bases respectively, with 12 bases between them. Germline values: CDR1 MNHEY, CDR2 SMNVEV (reference sequence). In DNA form, the CDR3 reads TGTGCCAGCAGTTTCGGTACAGGTCTTAATTCACCCCTCCACTTT. This sequence encodes CASSFGTGLNSPLHF.

V usage is TRBV7-9 and J usage is TRBJ2-7; 9 bases line up with TRBD1. The CDR3 contains 15 residues. The germline gives CDR1 SEHNR, CDR2 FQNEAQ (reference sequence). Trimming cost V 4 bases and J 2 bases; bases outside gene matches: 6. The CDR3 DNA sequence: TGTGCCAGCAGCTCTGGGAGGGACAGGGCCTACGAGCAGTACTTC. Translation: CASSSGRDRAYEQYF.

The chain has TRBV5-1 and TRBJ1-1, with D perhaps TRBD1 (5 bases). Looked up from germline, CDR1 is SGHRS and CDR2 is YFSETQ. The CDR3 consists of 15 residues. The V gene lost 5 bases and the J gene lost 1 base, with 15 bases spanning the gap. The CDR3 sequence: CASSFGALANTEAFF. In nucleotides, the CDR3 is TGCGCCAGCAGTTTTGGGGCGTTGGCGAACACTGAAGCTTTCTTT.

CDR3 bases: TGTGCCAGCAGCGGACCCCCAGCCGGGAATCTGTTTTTT. This translates into CASSGPPAGNLFF. The gene calls are TRBV28 and TRBJ1-4; D unresolved. Trimming removed 6 bases at V and 14 bases at J, with 19 bases between. This CDR3 comprises 13 residues. Germline assignment: CDR1 MDHEN and CDR2 SYDVKM.

The chain couples TRBV16 to TRBJ2-1; 8 bases fit TRBD1. Germline loops: CDR1 KGHSY, CDR2 FQNENV. The CDR3 sequence is 13 residues long. With V trimmed by 3 bases and J by 10 bases, 5 bases remained unmatched. CDR3 nucleotide sequence: TGTGCCAGCAGCCAGGACAGGGATCTGGAGCAGTTCTTC. Translating gives CASSQDRDLEQFF.

The chain uses TRBV7-9 and TRBJ2-5; 14 nucleotides agree with TRBD2. The CDR3 is 16 amino acids. J gave up 2 bases and V 5 bases, and 4 bases lay outside the gene matches. Germline V gives CDR1 SEHNR, CDR2 FQNEAQ (reference sequence). CDR3: CASSLGLAGAQETQYF. The CDR3 DNA reads as TGTGCCAGCAGCCTGGGACTAGCGGGAGCTCAAGAGACCCAGTACTTC. Full variable domain (missing parts from reference TRBV7-9 and TRBJ2-5): DTGVSQNPRHKITKRGQNVTFRCDPISEHNRLYWYRQTLGQGPEFLTYFQNEAQLEKSRLLSDRFSAERPKGSFSTLEIQRTEQGDSAMYLCASSLGLAGAQETQYFGPGTRLLVL.